The 7 T cell receptor beta chains in this list originate from one sample, sequenced in a study of cytomegalovirus exposure and HLA in healthy donors. 13 Jbeta primers and 60 Vbeta primers were used for the PCR. Some clones are missing from TCRdb's copy, which holds only in-frame ones; the method was immunoSEQ multiplex PCR. The data show some 240,000 clones, with about 78% seen just once and 3% to 4.5% held by the top ten. Sequencing used PBMCs. Receptors were obtained from a male donor in good health and CMV-seronegative.

This clone was seen a single time. The CDR3 sequence: CASSFGGMAQETQYF. DNA for the CDR3: TGCGCCAGCAGCTTCGGGGGAATGGCGCAAGAGACCCAGTACTTC. The chain has TRBV5-1 and TRBJ2-5, with a weak D call TRBD2 (6 bases). This CDR3 has 15 amino acids. The germline V gene has CDR1 SGHRS and CDR2 YFSETQ. V was clipped by 2 bases and J by 2 bases, with 13 bases between them.

V is TRBV27 and J is TRBJ1-2; D is perhaps TRBD1 (6 bases). Trimming cost V 5 bases and J 8 bases, with 15 bases left between them. From germline, CDR1 is MNHEY and CDR2 SMNVEV (reference sequence). This CDR3 has 13 residues. The CDR3 DNA reads as TGTGCCAGCAGTGCCCGAACAGGGCTAGGCTACACCTTC. This encodes CASSARTGLGYTF.

This chain joins TRBV11-2 and TRBJ1-5, with D uncertain. Trimming took off 5 bases at V and 1 base at J, with 6 bases between the two ends. The CDR3 has 13 residues. Germline V gene data show CDR1 as SGHAT and CDR2 as FQNNGV. The CDR3 DNA sequence: TGTGCCAGCAGCGGTAGAAGCAATCAGCCCCAGCATTTT. Translation: CASSGRSNQPQHF. The full variable domain, rest sourced from reference TRBV11-2 and TRBJ1-5, is EAGVAQSPRYKIIEKRQSVAFWCNPISGHATLYWYQQILGQGPKLLIQFQNNGVVDDSQLPKDRFSAERLKGVDSTLKIQPAKLEDSAVYLCASSGRSNQPQHFGDGTRLSIL.

The rearrangement joins TRBV7-8 to TRBJ2-7, with 11 nucleotides matching TRBD2. Germline assignment: CDR1 SGHVS and CDR2 FQNEAQ. V lost 1 base, J lost 2 bases, and 13 bases stayed unmatched. The CDR3 has 19 residues. The CDR3 here is CASSLVGTAGTSGTYEQYF. CDR3 DNA: TGTGCCAGCAGCTTAGTCGGGACAGCTGGGACTAGCGGAACCTACGAGCAGTACTTC. Full variable domain (missing parts from reference TRBV7-8 and TRBJ2-7): GAGVSQSPRYKVAKRGQDVALRCDPISGHVSLFWYQQALGQGPEFLTYFQNEAQLDKSGLPSDRFFAERPEGSVSTLKIQRTQQEDSAVYLCASSLVGTAGTSGTYEQYFGPGTRLTVT.

The V call is TRBV11-2, the J call TRBJ2-7, with 8 bases matching TRBD1. The CDR3 totals 16 residues. Looked up from germline, CDR1 is SGHAT and CDR2 is FQNNGV. J lost 2 bases, V lost 6 bases, and 12 bases had no gene match. The CDR3, as DNA: TGTGCCAGCAGTAAAACGGGTCGGGACAGGCCCTACGAGCAGTACTTC. Its protein is CASSKTGRDRPYEQYF.

V is TRBV6-6 and J is TRBJ1-2; no clear D. Per the germline V gene, CDR1 is MNHNY and CDR2 is SVGAGI (reference sequence). CDR3 length equals 15 residues. V was pared by 4 bases and J by 0 bases, with 12 bases between. The CDR3 nucleotides read TGTGCCAGCAGTTTCGGTCTGGTAGCTAACTATGGCTACACCTTC. Its protein is CASSFGLVANYGYTF.

The chain joins TRBV6-5 to TRBJ2-4; tentatively, D is TRBD1 (6 bases). The CDR3 extends over 15 amino acids. Trimming removed 5 bases at V and 1 base at J, with 12 bases between. CDR1 MNHEY and CDR2 SVGAGI come from the germline V gene. CDR3 coding DNA: TGTGCCAGCAGTAAGGACAGTGCGGCCAAAAACATTCAGTACTTC. It yields the protein CASSKDSAAKNIQYF.